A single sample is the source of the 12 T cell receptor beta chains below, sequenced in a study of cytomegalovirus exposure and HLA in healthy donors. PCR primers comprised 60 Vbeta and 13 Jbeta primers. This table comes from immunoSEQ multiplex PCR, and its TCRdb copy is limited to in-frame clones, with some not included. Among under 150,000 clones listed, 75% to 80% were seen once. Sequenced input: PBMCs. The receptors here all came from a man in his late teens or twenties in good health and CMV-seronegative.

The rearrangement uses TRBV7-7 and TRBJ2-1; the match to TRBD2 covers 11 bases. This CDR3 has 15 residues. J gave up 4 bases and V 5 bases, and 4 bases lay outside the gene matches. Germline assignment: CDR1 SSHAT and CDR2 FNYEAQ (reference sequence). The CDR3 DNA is TGTGCCAGCAGCCCCGGGACTAGCGGATACAATGAGCAGTTCTTC. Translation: CASSPGTSGYNEQFF. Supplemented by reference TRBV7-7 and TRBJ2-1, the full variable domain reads GAGVSQSPRYKVTKRGQDVTLRCDPISSHATLYWYQQALGQGPEFLTYFNYEAQPDKSGLPSDRFSAERPEGSISTLTIQRTEQRDSAMYRCASSPGTSGYNEQFFGPGTRLTVL.

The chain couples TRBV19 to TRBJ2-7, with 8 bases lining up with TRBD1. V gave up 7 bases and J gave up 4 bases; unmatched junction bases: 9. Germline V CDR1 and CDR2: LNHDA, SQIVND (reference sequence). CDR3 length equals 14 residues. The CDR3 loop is CASTPGQGRYEQYF. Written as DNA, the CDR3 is TGTGCCAGTACCCCAGGACAGGGTAGGTACGAGCAGTACTTC.

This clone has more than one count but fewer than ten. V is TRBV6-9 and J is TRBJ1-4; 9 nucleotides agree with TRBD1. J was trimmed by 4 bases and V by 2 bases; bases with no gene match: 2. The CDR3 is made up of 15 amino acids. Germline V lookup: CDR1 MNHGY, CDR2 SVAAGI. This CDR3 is CASSYRQGVNEKLFF. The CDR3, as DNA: TGTGCCAGCAGTTATCGACAGGGGGTTAATGAAAAACTGTTTTTT.

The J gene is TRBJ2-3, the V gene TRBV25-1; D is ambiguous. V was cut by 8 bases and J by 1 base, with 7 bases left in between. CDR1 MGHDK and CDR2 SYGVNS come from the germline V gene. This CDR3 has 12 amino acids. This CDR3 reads CASGEGTDTQYF. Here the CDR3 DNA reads TGTGCCAGCGGAGAAGGCACAGATACGCAGTATTTT.

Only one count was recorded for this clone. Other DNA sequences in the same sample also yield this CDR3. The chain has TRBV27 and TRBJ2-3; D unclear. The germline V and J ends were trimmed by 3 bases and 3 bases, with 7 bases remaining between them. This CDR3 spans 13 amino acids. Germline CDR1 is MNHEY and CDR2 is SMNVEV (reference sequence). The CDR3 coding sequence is TGTGCCAGCAGTTTGTGGGCAACAGATACGCAGTATTTT. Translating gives CASSLWATDTQYF.

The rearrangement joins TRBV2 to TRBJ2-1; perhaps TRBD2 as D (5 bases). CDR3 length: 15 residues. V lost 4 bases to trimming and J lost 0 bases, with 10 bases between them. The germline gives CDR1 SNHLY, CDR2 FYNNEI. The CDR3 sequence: CASSAGKNSYNEQFF. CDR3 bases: TGTGCCAGCAGTGCCGGGAAGAACTCCTACAATGAGCAGTTCTTC. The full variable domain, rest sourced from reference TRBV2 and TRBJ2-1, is EPEVTQTPSHQVTQMGQEVILRCVPISNHLYFYWYRQILGQKVEFLVSFYNNEISEKSEIFDDQFSVERPDGSNFTLKIRSTKLEDSAMYFCASSAGKNSYNEQFFGPGTRLTVL.

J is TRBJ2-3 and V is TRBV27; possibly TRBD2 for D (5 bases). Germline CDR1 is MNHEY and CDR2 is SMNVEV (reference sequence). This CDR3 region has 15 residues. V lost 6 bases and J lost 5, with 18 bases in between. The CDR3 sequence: CASSPDSTVRDTQYF. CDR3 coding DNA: TGTGCCAGCAGCCCGGACTCGACTGTACGAGATACGCAGTATTTT.

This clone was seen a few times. CDR3 residues: CASSFGDRGRGYTF. The DNA of the CDR3 is TGCGCCAGCAGCTTTGGAGACAGGGGGCGCGGCTACACCTTC. V is TRBV5-1 and J is TRBJ1-2, with 10 bases lining up with TRBD1. The germline V gene has CDR1 SGHRS and CDR2 YFSETQ. After removal of 2 bases from V and 8 bases from J, the junction contained 6 bases not matched to a gene. This CDR3 spans 14 amino acids.

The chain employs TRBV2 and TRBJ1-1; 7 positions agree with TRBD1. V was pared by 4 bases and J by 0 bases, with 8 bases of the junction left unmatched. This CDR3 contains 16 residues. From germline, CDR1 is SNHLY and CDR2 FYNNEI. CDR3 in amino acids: CASSVLPGQLNTEAFF. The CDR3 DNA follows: TGTGCCAGCAGTGTCCTTCCGGGACAGCTGAACACTGAAGCTTTCTTT. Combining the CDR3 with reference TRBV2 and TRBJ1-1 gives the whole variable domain EPEVTQTPSHQVTQMGQEVILRCVPISNHLYFYWYRQILGQKVEFLVSFYNNEISEKSEIFDDQFSVERPDGSNFTLKIRSTKLEDSAMYFCASSVLPGQLNTEAFFGQGTRLTVV.

In nucleotides, the CDR3 is TGTGCCAGCAGTTATTTTCGGGGGAACACCGGGGAGCTGTTTTTT. This gives the protein CASSYFRGNTGELFF. The chain employs TRBV6-5 and TRBJ2-2; TRBD2 is a possible D gene (5 bases). CDR3 length: 15 residues. In germline, CDR1 is MNHEY, CDR2 SVGAGI. The V end lost 3 bases, the J end lost 1 base, and 9 bases lay between the germline ends.

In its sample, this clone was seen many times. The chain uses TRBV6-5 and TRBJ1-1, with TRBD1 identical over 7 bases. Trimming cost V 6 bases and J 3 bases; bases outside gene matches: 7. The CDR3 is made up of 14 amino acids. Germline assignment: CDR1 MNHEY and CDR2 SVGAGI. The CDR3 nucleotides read TGTGCCAGCAGAAAACAGGGGTGGGACACTGAAGCTTTCTTT. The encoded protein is CASRKQGWDTEAFF.

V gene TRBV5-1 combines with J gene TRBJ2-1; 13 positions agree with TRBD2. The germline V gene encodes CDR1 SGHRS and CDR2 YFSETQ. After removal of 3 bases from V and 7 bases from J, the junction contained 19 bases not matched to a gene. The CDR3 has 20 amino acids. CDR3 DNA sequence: TGCGCCAGCAGCTCCGGGACTAGCGGGATTTTTCGCCCTCGGATTAATGAGCAGTTCTTC. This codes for CASSSGTSGIFRPRINEQFF.